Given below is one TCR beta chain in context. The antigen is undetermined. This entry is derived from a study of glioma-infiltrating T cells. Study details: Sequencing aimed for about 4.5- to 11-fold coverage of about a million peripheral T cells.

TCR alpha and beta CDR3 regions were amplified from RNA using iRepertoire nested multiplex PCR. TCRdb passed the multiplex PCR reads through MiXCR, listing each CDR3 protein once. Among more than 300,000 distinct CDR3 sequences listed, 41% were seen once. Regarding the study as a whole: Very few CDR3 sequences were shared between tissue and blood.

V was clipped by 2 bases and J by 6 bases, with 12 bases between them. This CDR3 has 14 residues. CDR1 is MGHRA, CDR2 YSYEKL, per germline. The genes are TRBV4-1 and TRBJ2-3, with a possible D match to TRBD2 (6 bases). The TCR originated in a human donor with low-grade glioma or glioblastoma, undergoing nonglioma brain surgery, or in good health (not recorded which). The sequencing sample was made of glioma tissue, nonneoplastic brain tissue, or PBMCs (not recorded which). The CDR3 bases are TGCGCCAGCAGCCAACTAGCGATGCTGGATACGCAGTATTTT. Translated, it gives CASSQLAMLDTQYF.